Shown below are 13 T cell receptor beta chains from a single sample sequenced in a study of cytomegalovirus exposure and HLA in healthy donors. Researchers ran the PCR with 60 Vbeta and 13 Jbeta primers. Profiled with immunoSEQ multiplex PCR; TCRdb holds only in-frame clones, not every one. The sample holds 110,000 to 150,000 clones, over 65% seen once. Sequencing was performed on PBMCs. The receptors come from a woman in her 30s in good health and CMV-seronegative.

This chain connects TRBV19 to TRBJ2-7, with a weak D call TRBD1 (5 bases). CDR3 length: 15 residues. Germline V CDR1 and CDR2: LNHDA, SQIVND (reference sequence). The V end lost 7 bases, the J end lost 3 bases, and 19 bases lay between the germline ends. CDR3 in amino acids: CASKRLHPTVYEQYV. CDR3 bases: TGTGCCAGTAAACGCTTACATCCGACAGTCTACGAGCAGTACGTC.

This clone was seen only a few times. The V gene is TRBV5-1, the J gene TRBJ2-1, with D perhaps matching TRBD1 (5 bases). Trimming removed 3 bases at V and 1 base at J, with 14 bases between. Germline loops: CDR1 SGHRS, CDR2 YFSETQ. The length of the CDR3 is 16 residues. In nucleotides, the CDR3 is TGCGCCAGCAGCTCGCAGGGTTTGGGGTCCTACAATGAGCAGTTCTTC. This encodes CASSSQGLGSYNEQFF.

Here the CDR3 reads CASTPGGSTDTQYF. Written as DNA, the CDR3 is TGTGCCAGTACCCCAGGTGGGAGCACAGATACGCAGTATTTT. This sequence joins TRBV19 and TRBJ2-3; D gene unclear. This CDR3 is built from 14 residues. CDR1 and CDR2 from the germline V gene are LNHDA and SQIVND (reference sequence). V was pared by 7 bases and J by 0 bases, with 11 bases between.

The rearrangement links TRBV2 to TRBJ2-7, with TRBD1 matching over 10 bases. After removal of 3 bases from V and 6 bases from J, the junction contained 8 bases not matched to a gene. This CDR3 is 15 amino acids long. Germline V gene lookup returns CDR1 SNHLY and CDR2 FYNNEI. The DNA of the CDR3 is TGTGCCAGCAGTGACCCGGGACAGGGGTTAAGCGAGCAGTACTTC. Protein: CASSDPGQGLSEQYF.

This chain uses TRBV5-1 with TRBJ2-1, with D possibly matching TRBD2 (6 bases). Germline CDR1 reads SGHRS; CDR2 reads YFSETQ. V was clipped by 0 bases and J by 3 bases, with 13 bases between them. The CDR3 runs to 16 residues. CDR3 DNA sequence: TGCGCCAGCAGCTTGGTCGGGTCGGGGGTCTACAATGAGCAGTTCTTC. This translates into CASSLVGSGVYNEQFF.

The chain uses TRBV5-1 and TRBJ1-3; 8 nucleotides align to TRBD1. J gave up 4 bases and V 0 bases, and 0 bases lay outside the gene matches. Germline lookup yields CDR1 SGHRS and CDR2 YFSETQ. This CDR3 is 14 amino acids long. This CDR3 is CASSLGDRGNTIYF. The CDR3 coding sequence is TGCGCCAGCAGCTTGGGGGACAGGGGAAACACCATATATTTT. The entire variable domain, with the rest obtained from reference TRBV5-1 and TRBJ1-3, is as follows: KAGVTQTPRYLIKTRGQQVTLSCSPISGHRSVSWYQQTPGQGLQFLFEYFSETQRNKGNFPGRFSGRQFSNSRSEMNVSTLELGDSALYLCASSLGDRGNTIYFGEGSWLTVV.

This clone was seen a few times. The DNA of the CDR3 is TGTGCCAGCAGCTTGGGGATCCAGGGGGCTATTGTCGAGTACGTC. Translation gives CASSLGIQGAIVEYV. The chain uses TRBV5-6 and TRBJ2-7; 8 nucleotides align to TRBD1. Germline CDR1 and CDR2: SGHDT and YYEEEE. J was trimmed by 11 bases and V by 0 bases; bases with no gene match: 13. This CDR3 spans 15 amino acids.

The chain employs TRBV5-1 and TRBJ1-3; no definite D call. With 5 bases removed from V and 4 bases from J, the gap between germline ends came to 10 bases. This CDR3 has 13 residues. Germline CDR1 is SGHRS and CDR2 is YFSETQ. This CDR3 is CASSLELGNTIYF. The DNA of the CDR3 is TGCGCCAGCAGTCTGGAGCTCGGAAACACCATATATTTT. Complete variable domain (other parts from reference TRBV5-1 and TRBJ1-3): KAGVTQTPRYLIKTRGQQVTLSCSPISGHRSVSWYQQTPGQGLQFLFEYFSETQRNKGNFPGRFSGRQFSNSRSEMNVSTLELGDSALYLCASSLELGNTIYFGEGSWLTVV.

The chain links TRBV5-4 to TRBJ2-2, with TRBD1 as a possible D gene (5 bases). This CDR3 comprises 13 residues. From germline, CDR1 is SGHNT and CDR2 YYREEE (reference sequence). Trimming removed 3 bases at V and 5 bases at J, with 8 bases between. For the CDR3, the DNA is TGTGCCAGCAGCTCGGACACTACCGGGGAGCTGTTTTTT. It yields the protein CASSSDTTGELFF.

The chain combines TRBV5-1 with TRBJ1-1, with D hard to call. CDR3 length: 14 amino acids. The ends were cut back, 9 bases at V and 2 bases at J, with 17 bases in the middle. Germline V gene sequence: CDR1 SGHRS, CDR2 YFSETQ. The CDR3 is CATGEGGSNTEAFF. The CDR3 nucleotides read TGCGCCACCGGGGAGGGAGGAAGCAACACTGAAGCTTTCTTT.

In the case of this clone: The junction does not match germline at one end; this may be a read error. The rearrangement joins TRBV11-3 to TRBJ2-5, with a tentative D call TRBD2 (5 bases). Germline lookup yields CDR1 SGHNT and CDR2 YENEEA. There are 14 residues in the CDR3. CDR3 nucleotide sequence: TGTGCCAGCAGCTTAGGAGGGCCCCAAGAGACCCGGTACTTC. Amino acids: CASSLGGPQETRYF.

The V gene is TRBV5-1, the J gene TRBJ2-2, with TRBD1 matching 8 bases. CDR1 and CDR2 (germline): SGHRS, YFSETQ. This CDR3 has 17 amino acids. The trim removed 4 bases at V and 1 base at J, leaving 9 bases unmatched. DNA for the CDR3: TGCGCCAGCAGCCCGCGCCCGGGACAGGTGAACACCGGGGAGCTGTTTTTT. This encodes CASSPRPGQVNTGELFF.

V and J are TRBV6-5 and TRBJ1-1; perhaps TRBD1 as D (6 bases). V gave up 6 bases and J gave up 4 bases, with 18 bases separating them. Germline values: CDR1 MNHEY, CDR2 SVGAGI. The CDR3 has 15 residues. The CDR3 bases are TGTGCCAGCAGAACCTTACAGGGAGGGGGCACTGAAGCTTTCTTT. This gives the protein CASRTLQGGGTEAFF.